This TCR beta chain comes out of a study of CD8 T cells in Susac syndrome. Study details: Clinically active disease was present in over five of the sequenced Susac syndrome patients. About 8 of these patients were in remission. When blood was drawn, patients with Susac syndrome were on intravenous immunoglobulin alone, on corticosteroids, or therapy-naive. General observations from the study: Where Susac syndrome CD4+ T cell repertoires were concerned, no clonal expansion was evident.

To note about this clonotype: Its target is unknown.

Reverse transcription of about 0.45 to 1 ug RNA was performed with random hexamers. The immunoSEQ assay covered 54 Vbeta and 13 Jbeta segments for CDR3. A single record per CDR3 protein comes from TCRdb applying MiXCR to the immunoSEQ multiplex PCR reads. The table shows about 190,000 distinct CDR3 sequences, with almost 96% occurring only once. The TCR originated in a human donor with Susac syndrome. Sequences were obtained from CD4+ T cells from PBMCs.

CDR3 region: CATSDDYYGNEQFF. The DNA of the CDR3 is TGTGCCACCAGTGACGACTACTACGGGAATGAGCAGTTCTTC. The rearrangement uses TRBV24-1 and TRBJ2-1, with TRBD2 as a possible D gene (5 bases). The CDR3 is 14 residues long. The V and J ends lost 4 bases and 7 bases respectively, with 13 bases between them. Germline V gene sequence: CDR1 KGHDR, CDR2 SFDVKD.